The next 7 T cell receptor beta chains were all read from a single sample in a study of beta chain features in type 1 diabetes. Expressed TCRB transcripts were sequenced because the isolated RNA had all been reverse transcribed beforehand. Produced via immunoSEQ multiplex PCR; TCRdb's table is partial and in-frame only. The sample has 200,000 to 250,000 clones; about a tenth are singletons. The source material was central memory CD4+ T cells from blood. These receptors all stem from a man between 18 and 29 years old in good health.

The chain carries TRBV7-9 and TRBJ2-7; D perhaps matches TRBD2 (6 bases). The V gene's germline CDR1 is SEHNR and CDR2 FQNEAQ (reference sequence). The V end was cut by 1 base, the J end by 0 bases, with 13 bases between. The CDR3 extends over 16 amino acids. As DNA, the CDR3 is TGTGCCAGCAGCTTAGGATACGGGAGAGGCTCCTACGAGCAGTACTTC. Amino acid sequence: CASSLGYGRGSYEQYF.

This clone showed up just a few times. This chain links TRBV23-1 with TRBJ2-5; 16 positions agree with TRBD2. TRBJ2-7 explains the end of the DNA better; the J call may be wrong. TRBV23-1 is recorded as an ORF, its role being uncertain. The CDR3 loop spans 24 amino acids. The CDR3 sequence is CASSQPQGDPPPGTSGRAHHEQYF. The CDR3 DNA reads TGCGCCAGCAGTCAACCCCAGGGGGACCCTCCGCCCGGGACTAGCGGGAGGGCCCACCACGAGCAGTACTTC.

This clone was counted only a few times. The chain links TRBV4-3 to TRBJ1-2, with D possibly matching TRBD1 (6 bases). This CDR3 is built from 17 residues. Germline V lookup: CDR1 LGHNA, CDR2 YSLEER. V dropped 3 bases and J dropped 0 bases, with 17 bases sitting between them. DNA for the CDR3: TGCGCCAGCAGCCAGGATCCAACAGGGCGCGCTAACTATGGCTACACCTTC. Encoded protein: CASSQDPTGRANYGYTF.

Ten or more counts support this clone. The chain carries TRBV25-1 and TRBJ2-7; 7 bases are a match to TRBD2. This CDR3 comprises 16 residues. Germline trimming cut 7 bases from V and 0 bases from J; bases unmatched to any gene: 12. The germline V gene encodes CDR1 MGHDK and CDR2 SYGVNS. CDR3 sequence: CASMGGGTTSSYEQYF. The CDR3 DNA sequence: TGTGCCAGCATGGGGGGAGGGACCACCAGCTCCTACGAGCAGTACTTC.

This clone was picked up a small number of times. DNA of the CDR3: TGTGCCATCAAAGGACAGGGATTGACGGCCTACAATGAGCAGTTCTTC. This encodes CAIKGQGLTAYNEQFF. This chain links TRBV10-3 with TRBJ2-1; 8 bases fit TRBD1. Germline V gives CDR1 ENHRY, CDR2 SYGVKD. The V segment lost 7 bases and the J segment 2 bases; nucleotides outside the gene matches: 10. The CDR3 totals 16 residues.

The CDR3 is CASSLESGVYNEQFF. Here the CDR3 DNA reads TGTGCCAGCAGCTTGGAGAGCGGGGTTTACAATGAGCAGTTCTTC. The chain uses TRBV5-4 and TRBJ2-1; 7 nucleotides line up with TRBD2. V lost 0 bases, J lost 4 bases, and 4 bases stayed unmatched. Germline loops: CDR1 SGHNT, CDR2 YYREEE (reference sequence). The CDR3 loop spans 15 amino acids.

The chain joins TRBV6-1 to TRBJ1-5; 10 bases line up with TRBD1. The CDR3 contains 15 residues. Germline CDR1 MNHNS, CDR2 SASEGT. V lost 4 bases, J lost 11 bases, and 11 bases stayed unmatched. CDR3 sequence: CASSGRDRGVSAQHF. The CDR3 DNA sequence: TGTGCCAGCAGTGGCCGGGACAGGGGAGTATCGGCCCAGCATTTT.